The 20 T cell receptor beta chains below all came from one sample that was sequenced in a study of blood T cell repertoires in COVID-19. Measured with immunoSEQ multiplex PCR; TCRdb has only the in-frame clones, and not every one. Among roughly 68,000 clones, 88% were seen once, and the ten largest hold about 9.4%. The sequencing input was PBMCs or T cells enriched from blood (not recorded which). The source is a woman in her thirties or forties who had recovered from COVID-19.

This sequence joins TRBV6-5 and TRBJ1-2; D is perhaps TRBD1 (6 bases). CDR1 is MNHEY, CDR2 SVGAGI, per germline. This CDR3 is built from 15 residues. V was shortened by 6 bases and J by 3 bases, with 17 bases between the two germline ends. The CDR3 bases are TGTGCCAGCAGCCAGCCGGGGGCGGGGGACTATGGCTACACCTTC. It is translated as CASSQPGAGDYGYTF.

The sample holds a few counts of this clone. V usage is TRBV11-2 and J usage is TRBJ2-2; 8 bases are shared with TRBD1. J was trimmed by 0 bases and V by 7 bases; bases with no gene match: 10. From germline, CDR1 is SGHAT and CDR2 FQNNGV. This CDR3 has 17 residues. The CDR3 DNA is TGTGCCAGCAACCGGACAGGGTATACTTCGAACACCGGGGAGCTGTTTTTT. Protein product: CASNRTGYTSNTGELFF.

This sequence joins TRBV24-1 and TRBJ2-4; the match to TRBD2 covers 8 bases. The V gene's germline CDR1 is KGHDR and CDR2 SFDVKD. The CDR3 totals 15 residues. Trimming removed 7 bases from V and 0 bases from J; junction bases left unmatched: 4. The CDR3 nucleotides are TGTGCCACCAGAGCTAGCGGGTTAGCCAAAAACATTCAGTACTTC. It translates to CATRASGLAKNIQYF.

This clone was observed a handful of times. CDR3 loop: CASSLGTNTEAFF. CDR3 DNA: TGTGCCAGCAGCTTAGGCACGAACACTGAAGCTTTCTTT. The chain joins TRBV7-3 to TRBJ1-1; D is uncertain. Germline CDR1 is SGHTA and CDR2 is FQGTGA. This CDR3 region has 13 residues. The ends were cut back, 2 bases at V and 1 base at J, with 5 bases in the middle.

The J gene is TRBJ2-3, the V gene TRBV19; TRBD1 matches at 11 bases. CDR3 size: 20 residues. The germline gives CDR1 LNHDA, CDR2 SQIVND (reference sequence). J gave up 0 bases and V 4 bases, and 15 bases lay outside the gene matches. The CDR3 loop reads CASSNPGQGANPYSTDTQYF. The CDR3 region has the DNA TGTGCCAGTAGTAACCCTGGACAGGGGGCCAACCCGTACAGCACAGATACGCAGTATTTT.

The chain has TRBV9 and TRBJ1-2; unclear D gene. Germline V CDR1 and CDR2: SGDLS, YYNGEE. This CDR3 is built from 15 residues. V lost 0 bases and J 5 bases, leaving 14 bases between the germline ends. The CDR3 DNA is TGTGCCAGCAGCGTAGGTGGCACAGCTGGATATGGCTACACCTTC. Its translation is CASSVGGTAGYGYTF.

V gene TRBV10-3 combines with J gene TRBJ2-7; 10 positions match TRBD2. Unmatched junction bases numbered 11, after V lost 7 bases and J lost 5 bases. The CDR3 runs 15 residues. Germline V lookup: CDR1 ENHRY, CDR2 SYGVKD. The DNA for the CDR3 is TGTGCCATCAAGCCTAGCGGGGGCCTACTGGACGAGCAGTACTTC. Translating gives CAIKPSGGLLDEQYF.

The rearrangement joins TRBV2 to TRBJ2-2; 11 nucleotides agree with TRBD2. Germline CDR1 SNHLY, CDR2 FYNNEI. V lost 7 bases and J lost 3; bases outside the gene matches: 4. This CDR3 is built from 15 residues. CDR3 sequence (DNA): TGTGCCAGCAAACTAGCGGGGGTTGACACCGGGGAGCTGTTTTTT. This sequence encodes CASKLAGVDTGELFF.

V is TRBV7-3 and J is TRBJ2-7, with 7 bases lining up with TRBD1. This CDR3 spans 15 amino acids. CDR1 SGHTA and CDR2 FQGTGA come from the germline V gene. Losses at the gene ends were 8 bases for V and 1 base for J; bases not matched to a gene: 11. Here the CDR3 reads CASVRGSVGSYEQYF. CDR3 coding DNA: TGTGCCAGCGTCAGGGGGTCCGTAGGGTCCTACGAGCAGTACTTC.

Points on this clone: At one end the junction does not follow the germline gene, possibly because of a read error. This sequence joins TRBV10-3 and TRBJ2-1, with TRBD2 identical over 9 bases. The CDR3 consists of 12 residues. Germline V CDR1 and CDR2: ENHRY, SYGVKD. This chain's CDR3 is CAFQGSGGPQIF. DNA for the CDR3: TGTGCCTTCCAGGGAAGCGGGGGGCCCCAGATCTTC.

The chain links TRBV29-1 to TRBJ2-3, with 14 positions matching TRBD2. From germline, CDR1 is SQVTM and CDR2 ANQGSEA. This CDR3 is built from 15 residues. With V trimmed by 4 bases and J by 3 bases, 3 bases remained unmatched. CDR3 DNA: TGCAGCGTTGTAGGGACTAGCGGGGGTACAGATACGCAGTATTTT. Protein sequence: CSVVGTSGGTDTQYF.

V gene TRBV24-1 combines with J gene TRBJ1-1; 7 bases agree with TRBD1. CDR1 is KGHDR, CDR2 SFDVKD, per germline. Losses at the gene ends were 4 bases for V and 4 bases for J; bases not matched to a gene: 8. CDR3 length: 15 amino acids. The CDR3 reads CATSDTEGAVTEAFF. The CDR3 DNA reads TGTGCCACCAGTGACACGGAGGGGGCAGTCACTGAAGCTTTCTTT.

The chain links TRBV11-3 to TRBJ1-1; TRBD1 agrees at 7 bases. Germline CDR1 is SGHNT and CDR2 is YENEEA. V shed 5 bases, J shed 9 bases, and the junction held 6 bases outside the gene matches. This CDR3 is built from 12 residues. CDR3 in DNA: TGTGCCAGCAGCCATACAGGGGTTCAAGCTTTCTTT. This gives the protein CASSHTGVQAFF. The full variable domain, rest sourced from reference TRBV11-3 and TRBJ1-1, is EAGVVQSPRYKIIEKKQPVAFWCNPISGHNTLYWYLQNLGQGPELLIRYENEEAVDDSQLPKDRFSAERLKGVDSTLKIQPAELGDSAVYLCASSHTGVQAFFGQGTRLTVV.

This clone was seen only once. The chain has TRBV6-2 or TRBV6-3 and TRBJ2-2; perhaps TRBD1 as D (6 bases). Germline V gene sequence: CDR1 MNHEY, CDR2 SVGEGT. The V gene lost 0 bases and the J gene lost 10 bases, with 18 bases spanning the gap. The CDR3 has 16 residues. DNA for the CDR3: TGTGCCAGCAGTTACTCGAGAGGGCAGGGGCTGGCGGAGCTGTTTTTT. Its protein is CASSYSRGQGLAELFF.

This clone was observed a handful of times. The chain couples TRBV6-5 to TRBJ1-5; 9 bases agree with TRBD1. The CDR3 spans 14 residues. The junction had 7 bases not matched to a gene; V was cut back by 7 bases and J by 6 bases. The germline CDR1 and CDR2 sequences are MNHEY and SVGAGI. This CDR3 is CASKMGQGSQPQHF. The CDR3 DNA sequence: TGTGCCAGCAAAATGGGACAGGGAAGTCAGCCCCAGCATTTT.

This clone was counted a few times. The DNA of the CDR3 is TGCAGCGTTTCACGATATGACAGGCCCGCCTACGAGCAGTACTTC. Its translation is CSVSRYDRPAYEQYF. The chain employs TRBV29-1 and TRBJ2-7; D is perhaps TRBD1 (6 bases). This CDR3 is 15 amino acids long. V was shortened by 5 bases and J by 2 bases, with 19 bases between the two germline ends. In germline, CDR1 is SQVTM, CDR2 ANQGSEA.

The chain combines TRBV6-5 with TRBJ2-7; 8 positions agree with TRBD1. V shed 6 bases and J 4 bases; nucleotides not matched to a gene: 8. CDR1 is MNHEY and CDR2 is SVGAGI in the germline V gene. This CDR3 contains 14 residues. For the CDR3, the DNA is TGTGCCAGCAGCTCAGGGGGCGCAGGGTACGAGCAGTACTTC. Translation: CASSSGGAGYEQYF.

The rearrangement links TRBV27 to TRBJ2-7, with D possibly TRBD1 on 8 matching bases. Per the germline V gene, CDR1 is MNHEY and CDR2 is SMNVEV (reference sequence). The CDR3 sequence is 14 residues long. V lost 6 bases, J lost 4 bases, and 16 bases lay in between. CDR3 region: CASRQQGGTYEQYF. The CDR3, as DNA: TGTGCCAGCAGACAACAGGGGGGGACTTACGAGCAGTACTTC.

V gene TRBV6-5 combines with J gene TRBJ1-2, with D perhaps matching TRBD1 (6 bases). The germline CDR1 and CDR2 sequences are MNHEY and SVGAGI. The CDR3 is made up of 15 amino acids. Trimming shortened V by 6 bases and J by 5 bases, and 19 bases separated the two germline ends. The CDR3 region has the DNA TGTGCCAGCAGATTAAACAGGGTCCTGGGGTATGGCTACACCTTC. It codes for CASRLNRVLGYGYTF.

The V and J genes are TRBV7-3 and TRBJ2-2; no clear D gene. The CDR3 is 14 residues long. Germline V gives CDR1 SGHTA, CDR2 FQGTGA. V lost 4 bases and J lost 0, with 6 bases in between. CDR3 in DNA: TGTGCCAGCAGCTCGTTCGCGAACACCGGGGAGCTGTTTTTT. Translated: CASSSFANTGELFF.